Following are 13 T cell receptor beta chains from one sample sequenced in a study of blood T cell repertoires in COVID-19 (dated by TCRdb to between 2020 and 2021). Libraries were prepared through the immunoSEQ multiplex PCR assay. TCRdb's version of the immuneACCESS table is confined to in-frame rearrangements and falls short of the full clone set. An unresolved V gene accounts for under half of the shortfall where checked; the remainder is of unknown origin. The sample table records about 120,000 clones; around 91% of these occur just once. The ten biggest clones cover 3.5% to 4% of the sample. Input material: peripheral blood. Every receptor here comes from a woman in her sixties with COVID-19, enrolled during active disease.

The chain combines TRBV5-1 with TRBJ2-3; tentatively, D is TRBD2 (5 bases). The V end lost 3 bases, the J end lost 1 base, and 21 bases lay between the germline ends. Germline V gene data show CDR1 as SGHRS and CDR2 as YFSETQ. This CDR3 region has 18 residues. The CDR3 sequence: CASSSTPQFSGGTDTQYF. The CDR3 coding sequence is TGCGCCAGCAGCTCGACCCCCCAATTTTCCGGGGGCACAGATACGCAGTATTTT.

This chain uses TRBV11-2 with TRBJ1-3; D is possibly TRBD1 (6 bases). Trimming left V 4 bases short and J 0 bases short, with 13 bases between. The CDR3 loop spans 16 amino acids. Germline V CDR1 and CDR2: SGHAT, FQNNGV. CDR3 sequence (DNA): TGTGCCAGCAGCTATTTATTAGGGGGCTCTGGAAACACCATATATTTT. Protein product: CASSYLLGGSGNTIYF.

V gene TRBV4-2 combines with J gene TRBJ1-1; possibly TRBD1 for D (6 bases). Germline V lookup: CDR1 LGHNA, CDR2 YNFKEQ. The CDR3 sequence is 16 residues long. V dropped 0 bases and J dropped 3 bases, with 14 bases sitting between them. The CDR3 here is CASSQDKGRGDTEAFF. For the CDR3, the DNA is TGTGCCAGCAGCCAAGATAAGGGCAGGGGCGACACTGAAGCTTTCTTT.

The V call is TRBV5-1, the J call TRBJ1-2; 9 positions match TRBD1. The germline V gene encodes CDR1 SGHRS and CDR2 YFSETQ. The length of the CDR3 is 18 residues. V dropped 2 bases and J dropped 4; count of bases not matched to a gene: 15. The CDR3 protein is CASSLYLLSGQGTYGYTF. The DNA for the CDR3 is TGCGCCAGCAGCTTATACTTACTGAGCGGACAGGGGACCTATGGCTACACCTTC. The full variable domain, rest sourced from reference TRBV5-1 and TRBJ1-2, is KAGVTQTPRYLIKTRGQQVTLSCSPISGHRSVSWYQQTPGQGLQFLFEYFSETQRNKGNFPGRFSGRQFSNSRSEMNVSTLELGDSALYLCASSLYLLSGQGTYGYTFGSGTRLTVV.

The CDR3: CASSLMGEGNEKLFF. CDR3 nucleotides: TGCGCCAGCAGCTTGATGGGGGAGGGTAATGAAAAACTGTTTTTT. V gene TRBV5-1 combines with J gene TRBJ1-4; D may be TRBD1 (5 bases). CDR1 and CDR2 from the germline V gene are SGHRS and YFSETQ. This CDR3 spans 15 amino acids. Deletions cut 1 base from V and 4 bases from J, with 11 bases between.

The chain employs TRBV3-1 (or the pseudogene TRBV3-2) and TRBJ1-1; 7 nucleotides match TRBD1. V gave up 5 bases and J gave up 1 base; unmatched junction bases: 4. CDR1 and CDR2 (germline): LGHDT, YNNKEL (reference sequence). This CDR3 is 14 amino acids long. The chain's CDR3 is CASSTGTANTEAFF. The CDR3 DNA reads as TGTGCCAGCAGCACCGGGACAGCGAACACTGAAGCTTTCTTT.

The rearrangement links TRBV2 to TRBJ2-2, with 10 nucleotides matching TRBD1. The CDR3 covers 13 residues. Germline-derived CDR1 and CDR2 are SNHLY and FYNNEI. J lost 6 bases, V lost 6 bases, and 1 base had no gene match. CDR3 nucleotide sequence: TGTGCCAGCAGCGGGACAGGGGCCGGGGAGCTGTTTTTT. Protein product: CASSGTGAGELFF. Using reference TRBV2 and TRBJ2-2 for the parts outside the CDR3, the full variable domain is EPEVTQTPSHQVTQMGQEVILRCVPISNHLYFYWYRQILGQKVEFLVSFYNNEISEKSEIFDDQFSVERPDGSNFTLKIRSTKLEDSAMYFCASSGTGAGELFFGEGSRLTVL.

CDR3 loop: CATSVRSYEQYF. The CDR3 DNA is TGTGCCACCAGCGTCAGATCCTACGAGCAGTACTTC. This rearrangement joins TRBV15 to TRBJ2-7; no clear D. Trimming took off 5 bases at V and 1 base at J, with 6 bases between the two ends. Germline CDR1 is LNHNV and CDR2 is YYDKDF (reference sequence). The CDR3 has 12 residues.

This rearrangement joins TRBV19 to TRBJ2-7; 9 bases fit TRBD1. The length of the CDR3 is 18 residues. Trimming at V came to 5 bases and at J to 4 bases, leaving 18 bases not matched to a gene. Germline lookup yields CDR1 LNHDA and CDR2 SQIVND (reference sequence). The CDR3 loop is CASSPAGTGWVYWYEQYF. The CDR3 nucleotides read TGTGCCAGTAGTCCGGCCGGGACAGGGTGGGTCTATTGGTACGAGCAGTACTTC.

The gene calls are TRBV19 and TRBJ2-3; a possible D gene is TRBD2 (5 bases). Looked up from germline, CDR1 is LNHDA and CDR2 is SQIVND (reference sequence). This CDR3 has 15 residues. Trimming stripped 6 bases from V and 1 base from J, with 14 bases between. The CDR3 here is CASRNDYWRTDTQYF. The CDR3 nucleotides are TGTGCCAGTAGAAATGACTACTGGCGCACAGATACGCAGTATTTT. Full variable domain (rest looked up from reference TRBV19 and TRBJ2-3): DGGITQSPKYLFRKEGQNVTLSCEQNLNHDAMYWYRQDPGQGLRLIYYSQIVNDFQKGDIAEGYSVSREKKESFPLTVTSAQKNPTAFYLCASRNDYWRTDTQYFGPGTRLTVL.

V is TRBV7-3 and J is TRBJ2-3; 12 bases align to TRBD2. J lost 0 bases, V lost 2 bases, and 9 bases had no gene match. CDR1 and CDR2 from the germline V gene are SGHTA and FQGTGA. CDR3 size: 19 residues. CDR3 in amino acids: CASSLFGLAGPSSTDTQYF. The DNA of the CDR3 is TGTGCCAGCAGCTTATTCGGACTAGCGGGACCATCTAGCACAGATACGCAGTATTTT.

The chain joins TRBV7-9 to TRBJ1-1, with 9 bases lining up with TRBD1. The V gene end was trimmed by 3 bases and the J gene end by 11 bases; junction bases not matched to a gene: 10. The CDR3 sequence is 14 residues long. Per the germline V gene, CDR1 is SEHNR and CDR2 is FQNEAQ (reference sequence). In DNA, the CDR3 is TGTGCCAGCAGCTTGGGACAGGGAAACCCAAGGGCTTTCTTT. The encoded protein is CASSLGQGNPRAFF.

This rearrangement joins TRBV20-1 to TRBJ2-7; D is unclear. CDR1 DFQATT and CDR2 SNEGSKA come from the germline V gene (reference sequence). The V end lost 5 bases, the J end lost 9 bases, and 14 bases lay between the germline ends. This CDR3 is built from 11 residues. The DNA for the CDR3 is TGCAGTGCTCATTCAGGTCCCGGGCAGTACTTC. Its protein product is CSAHSGPGQYF.